This is a list of T cell receptor beta chains from one sample in a study of post-analysis software for immune sequencing data. In TCRdb, the PCR reads were re-called with MiXCR into one record per CDR3 protein. The profile shows 750,000 to 950,000 distinct CDR3 sequences, approximately 57% of them singletons. The material sequenced was blood. These receptors all stem from a girl under 18 with multiple sclerosis. Each CDR3 is given with its conserved first and last residue. The D gene is left open where the match is weak. Only some rows state a clone size, as once, few, many or a class for expanded clones.

abundance,j_gene,v_gene,d_gene,CDR3nt,CDR3aa
few,TRBJ1-5,TRBV6-1,.,TGTGCCAGCAGTGAAGACCAGCCCCAGCATTTT,CASSEDQPQHF
.,TRBJ1-1,TRBV30,.,TGTGCCTGCGTTACACTGAACACTGAAGCTTTCTTT,CACVTLNTEAFF
few,TRBJ2-5,TRBV7-6,.,TGTGCCAGCAGCTTAAAGACTGGTGAGACCCAGTACTTC,CASSLKTGETQYF
.,TRBJ1-2,TRBV3-1,.,TGTGCCAGCAGCCAGACACCTAACAGGGAAGGCTATGGCTACACCTTC,CASSQTPNREGYGYTF
few,TRBJ1-2,TRBV5-1,TRBD1,TGCGCCAGCAGACCTACCCGGGACAGTCTCTATGGCTACACCTTC,CASRPTRDSLYGYTF
few,TRBJ2-5,TRBV4-1,.,TGCGCCAGCAGCCAAAGCCGTCCCCTCCAAGAGACCCAGTACTTC,CASSQSRPLQETQYF
few,TRBJ2-7,TRBV5-1,.,TGCGCCAGCAGCTTGGATGCGACAGACTACGAGCAGTACTTC,CASSLDATDYEQYF
.,TRBJ2-4,TRBV25-1,TRBD2,TGTGCCAGCAGGGGACTAAGAGATCTGTACTTC,CASRGLRDLYF
few,TRBJ2-7,TRBV6-2/TRBV6-3,TRBD2,TGTGCCAGCAGTTCAGCTAGCGGCCATAGCTACGAGCAGTACTTC,CASSSASGHSYEQYF
.,TRBJ2-7,TRBV20-1,.,TGCAGTGCTAGAGATCCGGGTGACGAGCAGTACTTC,CSARDPGDEQYF
once,TRBJ1-1,TRBV7-6,TRBD1,TGTGCCAGCAGAAACTTCTACAGGGGCCGGAACACTGAAGCTTTCTTT,CASRNFYRGRNTEAFF
.,TRBJ1-2,TRBV5-1,TRBD1,TGCGCCAGCAGCGCCGGGACAGGTATCAACTATGGCTACACCTTC,CASSAGTGINYGYTF
.,TRBJ1-2,TRBV20-1,.,TGCAGTGCGAGTACAGGGCACTATGGCTACACCTTC,CSASTGHYGYTF
few,TRBJ1-2,TRBV5-1,.,TGCGCCAGCAGCACTCCCCTGGGCAGAACTAACTATGGCTACACCTTC,CASSTPLGRTNYGYTF
.,TRBJ2-1,TRBV7-9,.,TGTGCCAGCAGCCCGGTCGGGGGCCGGGATTCCCATGAGCAGTTCTTC,CASSPVGGRDSHEQFF
.,TRBJ2-3,TRBV28,.,TGTGCCAGCAGTTTGAGGCCTCGTTTAGTTTTGGGCACAGATACGCAGTATTTT,CASSLRPRLVLGTDTQYF
.,TRBJ2-5,TRBV27,.,TGTGCCAGCAGTATTTCAGGGTTGGGGGGAAAAGAGACCCAGTACTTC,CASSISGLGGKETQYF
.,TRBJ2-7,TRBV20-1,.,TGCAGTGCTAGCGATCCACGGGACACCATCTACGAGCAGTACTTC,CSASDPRDTIYEQYF
.,TRBJ2-1,TRBV2,.,TGTGCCAGCTCGGATGCCGGTGCGTCTTACAATGAGCAGTTCTTC,CASSDAGASYNEQFF
.,TRBJ2-3,TRBV7-3,TRBD2,TGTGCCAGCAGCCCCCGGTCCTGGACTAGCGGGGCTAGCACAGATACGCAGTATTTT,CASSPRSWTSGASTDTQYF
.,TRBJ1-4,TRBV2,.,TGTGCCAGCAGCCTGGGACTGATGAATGAAAAACTGTTTTTT,CASSLGLMNEKLFF
few,TRBJ1-1,TRBV25-1,TRBD1,TGTGCCAGCAGCCATAGGGGGCGCGGGGCGAACACTGAAGCTTTCTTT,CASSHRGRGANTEAFF
.,TRBJ1-2,TRBV6-5,.,TGTGCCAGCAGTTACTCGAGGCCGCTTAACTATGGCTACACCTTC,CASSYSRPLNYGYTF
.,TRBJ2-7,TRBV20-1,TRBD1,TGCAGTGCTAGATCTGACAGGGACGAGCAGTACTTC,CSARSDRDEQYF
few,TRBJ2-7,TRBV20-1,TRBD2,TGCAGTGCTAGAGAGAGGGCTAGCGGGGGGATAGCTTACGAGCAGTACTTC,CSARERASGGIAYEQYF